These T cell receptor beta chains were read from a single sample in a study of beta chain features in type 1 diabetes. Profiling relied on immunoSEQ multiplex PCR, and the TCRdb table lists in-frame clones only, not all of them. The profile covers almost 350,000 clones, with around 9.3% appearing a single time and about 1% taken by the ten largest. The sequenced sample was central memory CD4+ T cells from blood. All receptors come from a man aged 25 to 40 with type 1 diabetes. Each CDR3 is given with its conserved first and last residue. D genes are given only for firm matches. Not all rows give a size; the values are once, few, many and, for expanded clones, a class.

>-|TRBD1|TRBV10-3|TRBJ1-6
CAISEQGGDLNSPLHF
TGTGCCATCAGTGAGCAGGGGGGAGATTTGAATTCACCCCTCCACTTT
>few|-|TRBV7-9|TRBJ2-3
CASSLVGGREDTQYF
TGTGCCAGCAGCTTAGTCGGGGGCCGGGAAGATACGCAGTATTTT
>-|-|TRBV6-5|TRBJ2-4
CASSDTGNIQYF
TGTGCCAGCAGTGACACCGGGAACATTCAGTACTTC
>-|TRBD2|TRBV4-3|TRBJ2-3
CASSQDRGGGQYF
TGCGCCAGCAGCCAAGATCGGGGCGGGGGGCAGTATTTT
>few|-|TRBV19|TRBJ2-3
CASSPSGRPARGEQYF
TGTGCCAGTAGTCCCTCGGGACGCCCGGCTCGGGGCGAGCAGTATTTT
>few|-|TRBV5-1|TRBJ1-6
CASRRGVPEDPLHF
TGCGCCAGCAGGAGGGGAGTGCCAGAGGATCCCCTCCACTTT
>few|TRBD1|TRBV13|TRBJ1-1
CASSLRDRGSYTEAFF
TGTGCCAGCAGCTTAAGGGACAGGGGGTCTTACACTGAAGCTTTCTTT
>-|-|TRBV27|TRBJ1-1
CASRETYRNTEAFF
TGTGCCAGCAGAGAGACCTACCGGAACACTGAAGCTTTCTTT
>-|TRBD1|TRBV7-8|TRBJ1-6
CASSWDRQGVGSPLHF
TGTGCCAGCAGCTGGGATAGACAGGGAGTAGGATCACCCCTCCACTTT
>-|-|TRBV5-1|TRBJ2-7
CASSSVRDPLYEQYF
TGCGCCAGCAGCTCAGTACGGGACCCTTTATACGAGCAGTACTTC
>-|-|TRBV6-5|TRBJ1-2
CASSPPGGYGYTF
TGTGCCAGCAGCCCCCCGGGAGGCTATGGCTACACCTTC
>few|-|TRBV29-1|TRBJ1-2
CSVEGAGSYGYTF
TGCAGCGTTGAAGGAGCAGGAAGTTATGGCTACACCTTC
>few|TRBD2|TRBV9|TRBJ2-2
CASSPTSGGATGELFF
TGTGCCAGCAGCCCGACTAGCGGGGGGGCGACCGGGGAGCTGTTTTTT
>-|-|TRBV18|TRBJ2-1
CASSPDGDYNEQFF
TGTGCCAGCTCACCAGACGGGGACTACAATGAGCAGTTCTTC
>-|-|TRBV30|TRBJ1-1
CAWSSPFGGYTEAFF
TGTGCCTGGAGTTCCCCCTTTGGGGGCTACACTGAAGCTTTCTTT
>-|-|TRBV7-9|TRBJ2-3
CASSLSYSEYGTDTQYF
TGTGCCAGCAGCTTGTCCTATTCGGAATATGGCACAGATACGCAGTATTTT
>few|TRBD2|TRBV5-1|TRBJ2-1
CASSFFGSGEYEQFF
TGCGCCAGCAGCTTTTTTGGTAGCGGGGAATATGAGCAGTTCTTC
>-|-|TRBV29-1|TRBJ1-2
CSVGGQGNYGYTF
TGCAGCGTGGGCGGCCAGGGGAACTATGGCTACACCTTC
>few|-|TRBV11-2|TRBJ2-5
CASSVRSRGGEETQYF
TGTGCCAGCAGCGTACGGAGCCGCGGTGGCGAAGAGACCCAGTACTTC
>few|TRBD2|TRBV11-2|TRBJ2-1
CASSLWGAGGINEQFF
TGTGCCAGCAGCTTGTGGGGAGCGGGGGGAATCAATGAGCAGTTCTTC
>many|TRBD1|TRBV15|TRBJ1-5
CATSRDQTGGNQPQHF
TGTGCCACCAGCAGAGATCAGACAGGGGGCAATCAGCCCCAGCATTTT
>many|-|TRBV7-2|TRBJ1-5
CASSPEGITNQPQHF
TGTGCCAGCAGCCCCGAGGGGATCACCAATCAGCCCCAGCATTTT
>few|TRBD2|TRBV2|TRBJ2-3
CASSGPKRGADTQYF
TGTGCCAGCAGTGGCCCCAAGCGGGGCGCAGATACGCAGTATTTT
>-|TRBD1|TRBV16|TRBJ2-1
CASSQSRDRGSWGQFF
TGTGCCAGCAGCCAATCGAGGGACAGGGGAAGCTGGGGGCAGTTCTTC
>few|-|TRBV7-2|TRBJ2-7
CASSLMGADEQYF
TGTGCCAGCAGTTTGATGGGGGCGGACGAGCAGTACTTC
>-|TRBD1|TRBV18|TRBJ2-7
CASSPGTVPLNEQYF
TGTGCCAGCTCTCCCGGGACAGTCCCTTTGAACGAGCAGTACTTC
>few|TRBD1|TRBV2|TRBJ2-5
CATRGTVQETQYF
TGTGCCACCAGGGGGACAGTCCAAGAGACCCAGTACTTC
>few|-|TRBV4-3|TRBJ1-3
CASSQEQNSGNTIYF
TGCGCCAGCAGCCAAGAACAGAACTCTGGAAACACCATATATTTT
>-|-|TRBV7-8|TRBJ1-1
CASSLAGVLNTEAFF
TGTGCCAGCAGCTTAGCCGGGGTCCTGAACACTGAAGCTTTCTTT
>-|-|TRBV10-3|TRBJ1-2
CAISESSQGDYGYTF
TGTGCCATCAGTGAGTCGTCACAGGGCGACTATGGCTACACCTTC
>few|TRBD2|TRBV6-5|TRBJ2-7
CASSSLRGGASEQYF
TGTGCCAGCAGTTCCCTTCGCGGGGGGGCCTCCGAGCAGTACTTC
>-|-|TRBV7-9|TRBJ2-3
CASSADGQIYTDTQYF
TGTGCCAGCAGCGCAGACGGACAGATCTACACAGATACGCAGTATTTT
>-|TRBD1|TRBV5-6|TRBJ2-6
CASCTGVIGGANVLTF
TGTGCCAGCTGCACAGGGGTAATTGGTGGGGCCAACGTCCTGACTTTC
>-|TRBD2|TRBV27|TRBJ2-7
CASSPFLTSGVSYEQYF
TGTGCCAGCAGTCCTTTCCTGACTAGCGGGGTCTCCTACGAGCAGTACTTC
>-|-|TRBV14|TRBJ1-1
CASSQYLGPSNTEAFF
TGTGCCAGCAGCCAGTATCTGGGACCCTCGAACACTGAAGCTTTCTTT
>few|TRBD2|TRBV7-2|TRBJ2-3
CASSYGLAADTQYF
TGTGCCAGCAGTTACGGACTAGCGGCAGATACGCAGTATTTT
>many|-|TRBV7-8|TRBJ2-3
CASSLGLGGAGADTQYF
TGTGCCAGCAGCTTAGGACTAGGAGGGGCTGGGGCAGATACGCAGTATTTT
>-|-|TRBV9|TRBJ1-4
CASSPSPTRENEKLFF
TGTGCCAGCAGCCCCAGCCCGACACGGGAAAATGAAAAACTGTTTTTT
>few|-|TRBV6-1|TRBJ2-7
CASSESRDYEQYF
TGTGCCAGCAGTGAATCCAGGGATTACGAGCAGTACTTC
>many|-|TRBV6-5|TRBJ2-7
CASSGVGAREDEQYF
TGTGCCAGCAGTGGCGTGGGGGCTAGGGAAGACGAGCAGTACTTC
>few|-|TRBV11-2|TRBJ1-2
CASSLGSYGYTF
TGTGCCAGCAGCTTAGGTAGCTATGGCTACACCTTC
>few|-|TRBV7-8|TRBJ1-5
CASSLAGTAQPQHF
TGTGCCAGCAGCTTAGCGGGGACTGCTCAGCCCCAGCATTTT
>few|-|TRBV6-6|TRBJ1-2
CASRPGDNIDGYTF
TGTGCCAGCAGGCCCGGAGATAACATCGATGGCTACACCTTC